This TCR beta chain appears in the sequencing data of a study of somatic mutations in cytotoxic T cells in rheumatoid arthritis. Study summary: Purity of nearly 100% was reached when some V beta antibody-stained T-cell populations were flow-sorted, including V beta1+ cells sequenced for TCRB. Study-wide results and caveats: Compared with age-matched healthy controls, rheumatoid arthritis patients did not differ significantly in CD8+ T-cell clonality. The CD8+ clonality of rheumatoid arthritis patients increased with age, whereas that of healthy controls did not.

Comment on this clone: Its target is unknown.

The method was immunoSEQ multiplex PCR; TCRdb's version includes in-frame clones alone and lacks a portion of them. Of around 23,000 clones in the sample, 74% were seen once. This clonotype originated in a woman aged 18-35 years in good health. Sample: CD8+ T cells sorted from blood.

The CDR3 reads CASRKTGIDEKLFF. The DNA of the CDR3 is TGTGCCAGCAGGAAGACAGGAATCGATGAAAAACTGTTTTTT. J is TRBJ1-4 and V is TRBV28; TRBD1 might be the D (6 bases). Trimming took 6 bases from V and 6 from J, leaving 14 bases between them. Germline-derived CDR1 and CDR2 are MDHEN and SYDVKM. The CDR3 loop spans 14 amino acids.